These T cell receptor beta chains were read from a single sample in a study of T cell responses to AZD1222 COVID-19 vaccine. Clones were sequenced by immunoSEQ multiplex PCR, and TCRdb holds only the in-frame ones, with some missing. The top ten clones hold 6% to 8% of a sample with some 190,000 clones, 80% to 90% of them seen once. The source was peripheral blood, collected on day 0 of AZD1222 vaccination. These receptors all come from an adult in good health. Each CDR3 is given with its conserved first and last residue. A D gene is named only where the DNA matches it firmly.

d_call: NA; v_call: TRBV14; j_call: TRBJ2-1; cdr3_aa: CASSHGVALEQFF
d_call: NA; v_call: TRBV18; j_call: TRBJ1-4; cdr3_aa: CASSSDVATNEKLFF
d_call: NA; v_call: TRBV7-9; j_call: TRBJ2-5; cdr3_aa: CASNRDAQETQYF
d_call: NA; v_call: TRBV23-1; j_call: TRBJ2-5; cdr3_aa: CASSQTETQYF
d_call: NA; v_call: TRBV3-1/TRBV3-2; j_call: TRBJ2-5; cdr3_aa: CASSQAETQYF
d_call: TRBD1; v_call: TRBV6-5; j_call: TRBJ1-2; cdr3_aa: CASSSDRAGYGYTF
d_call: NA; v_call: TRBV6-5; j_call: TRBJ2-7; cdr3_aa: CASSYRQGGYEQYF
d_call: NA; v_call: TRBV6-5; j_call: TRBJ1-1; cdr3_aa: CASRRSPGTEAFF
d_call: NA; v_call: TRBV5-8; j_call: TRBJ1-2; cdr3_aa: CASSLVARVDYGYTF
d_call: NA; v_call: TRBV13; j_call: TRBJ2-5; cdr3_aa: CASSLAVGEAQYF
d_call: NA; v_call: TRBV7-9; j_call: TRBJ1-2; cdr3_aa: CASSLGPVGGYTF
d_call: NA; v_call: TRBV19; j_call: TRBJ1-1; cdr3_aa: CASTIRGNTEAFF
d_call: TRBD2; v_call: TRBV11-2; j_call: TRBJ2-1; cdr3_aa: CASSLVAGAYNEQFF
d_call: TRBD1; v_call: TRBV6-5; j_call: TRBJ2-1; cdr3_aa: CASSYSTGAVQHEQFF
d_call: TRBD2; v_call: TRBV27; j_call: TRBJ2-1; cdr3_aa: CASNPSGGGLVEQFF
d_call: NA; v_call: TRBV5-4; j_call: TRBJ2-3; cdr3_aa: CASSLVDSPSTDTQYF
d_call: NA; v_call: TRBV12-3/TRBV12-4; j_call: TRBJ2-7; cdr3_aa: CASSLHRYEQYF
d_call: TRBD2; v_call: TRBV19; j_call: TRBJ2-5; cdr3_aa: CASKTSGAETQYF
d_call: TRBD1; v_call: TRBV4-1; j_call: TRBJ2-6; cdr3_aa: CASSPGGQVLSGANVLTF
d_call: NA; v_call: TRBV7-6; j_call: TRBJ2-5; cdr3_aa: CASSPRLAGYLLQPKETQYF
d_call: TRBD1; v_call: TRBV3-1/TRBV3-2; j_call: TRBJ1-4; cdr3_aa: CASSQVTGTGAEKLFF
d_call: TRBD1; v_call: TRBV6-5; j_call: TRBJ1-6; cdr3_aa: CASNGQAHSPLHF
d_call: NA; v_call: TRBV12-3/TRBV12-4; j_call: TRBJ2-7; cdr3_aa: CASSLTVSYEQYF
d_call: NA; v_call: TRBV5-4; j_call: TRBJ2-5; cdr3_aa: CASSLRGAPQETQYF
d_call: NA; v_call: TRBV5-1; j_call: TRBJ2-2; cdr3_aa: CASSSTRNTGELFF
d_call: TRBD1; v_call: TRBV6-5; j_call: TRBJ1-6; cdr3_aa: CASSRGQGYNSPLHF
d_call: NA; v_call: TRBV27; j_call: TRBJ1-2; cdr3_aa: CASSLGGETRGYTF
d_call: NA; v_call: TRBV11-2; j_call: TRBJ2-2; cdr3_aa: CASSVPGYTGELFF
d_call: TRBD1; v_call: TRBV6-5; j_call: TRBJ1-1; cdr3_aa: CASSWTGGTNTEAFF